Sequencing of this T cell receptor beta chain was carried out in a study of T cell changes during pregnancy in multiple sclerosis. TCRdb's copy holds only in-frame clones and misses some; the assay was immunoSEQ multiplex PCR. The sample has some 52,000 clones, 85% to 95% seen once. CDR1 SEHNR and CDR2 FQNEAQ come from the germline V gene (reference sequence). This CDR3 is built from 14 residues. V was pared by 5 bases and J by 4 bases, with 5 bases of the junction left unmatched. The specimen was CD4+ T cells from peripheral blood mononuclear cells, collected in the third trimester of pregnancy. This chain joins TRBV7-9 and TRBJ2-3, with 8 bases identical to TRBD2. The receptor's source is a female donor with multiple sclerosis, enrolled in a pregnancy study. The CDR3 nucleotides read TGTGCCAGCAGCCGGACTAGCCCCCCAGATACGCAGTATTTT. Translating it yields CASSRTSPPDTQYF.